This entry concerns a single T cell receptor (beta chain). Its target is not known. The data are from a study of Ad26.COV2.S vaccination and SARS-CoV-2 variants. Overall study findings and caveats: Spike-specific TCR breadth was greater in vaccine than placebo recipients.

The treatment denotes: roughly 18 received Ad26.COV2.S at low or high dose, single or two shots; a few received placebo; per-sample allocation not given. Collection of the samples took place on day 63 after the first injection of vaccine or placebo. Clones were read by immunoSEQ multiplex PCR, and TCRdb kept only the in-frame ones, dropping some. In the table there are 300,000 to 400,000 clones, approximately 90% of which are singletons. This clonotype was sampled from a person between 18 and 65 years old who received the Ad26.COV2.S COVID-19 vaccine or a placebo. Here the sequenced sample was peripheral blood, taken in a trial of Ad26.COV2.S vaccine versus placebo.

CDR3 region: CASSPGQGGYEQYF. The CDR3 bases are TGTGCCTCTTCCCCGGGACAGGGGGGATACGAGCAGTACTTC. V gene TRBV5-6 combines with J gene TRBJ2-7; 11 bases fit TRBD1. The length of the CDR3 is 14 residues. V lost 10 bases, J lost 4 bases, and 10 bases stayed unmatched. Germline CDR1 SGHDT, CDR2 YYEEEE.